A selection of T cell receptor beta chains follows, all from one sample in a study of blood T cells in healthy people across ages. TCRdb redid the calling of the 5' RACE reads with MiXCR, one entry per CDR3 protein. The sample shows some 900,000 distinct CDR3 sequences, about 30% of them seen only once. The sample consisted of blood. These receptors all stem from a woman older than 75 in good health. Both conserved end residues are part of each CDR3. Each record gives: D gene, V gene, clone size, J gene, CDR3 DNA, CDR3 protein. D genes are given only for firm matches. A clone size is listed for some rows: how often the clone was seen (once, few, many), or a class if it is expanded.

>TRBD2|TRBV4-3|many|TRBJ2-1
TGCGCCAGCAGCCTTAGCGGGGGAGAACGTAATGAGCAGTTCTTC
CASSLSGGERNEQFF
>.|TRBV27|.|TRBJ1-5
TGTGCCAGCATTCCGACAGGTTATAGCAATCAGCCCCAGCATTTT
CASIPTGYSNQPQHF
>.|TRBV20-1|many|TRBJ2-1
TGCAGTGCTCAGGACGGTGGTGGTGAGCAGTTCTTC
CSAQDGGGEQFF
>TRBD1|TRBV3-1|.|TRBJ2-7
TGTGCCAGCAACCCAGGACAGGGGAACTACGAGCAGTACTTC
CASNPGQGNYEQYF
>TRBD1|TRBV12-3/TRBV12-4|.|TRBJ2-7
TGTGCCAGCAGTTTGGCCCCGGGACAGGGGCGCTCCTACGAGCAGTACTTC
CASSLAPGQGRSYEQYF
>.|TRBV5-1|.|TRBJ1-4
TGCGCCAGCAGCGTCAGTTTGAATGAAAAACTGTTTTTT
CASSVSLNEKLFF
>.|TRBV5-1|.|TRBJ2-3
TGCGCCAGCAGCGAACTGATAGGGGATACGCAGTATTTT
CASSELIGDTQYF
>.|TRBV5-6|many|TRBJ2-3
TGTGCCAGCAGCAAGGGGCTGGCGACAGATACGCAGTATTTT
CASSKGLATDTQYF
>TRBD2|TRBV18|many|TRBJ2-5
TGTGCCAGCTCACCACTGCAGCGGGGGGGCGATGAGACCCAGTACTTC
CASSPLQRGGDETQYF
>.|TRBV6-5|many|TRBJ2-7
TGTGCCAGCAGTTACTCGACTGGGAACAGCTACGAGCAGTACTTC
CASSYSTGNSYEQYF
>TRBD1|TRBV19|.|TRBJ2-1
TGTGCCCCAAGGGGGCGGTCCTACGAGCAGTTCTTC
CAPRGRSYEQFF
>TRBD2|TRBV9|many|TRBJ2-3
TGTGCCAGCAGCGTAGATACTAGCGGCGGCACAGATACGCAGTATTTT
CASSVDTSGGTDTQYF
>.|TRBV6-6|many|TRBJ2-1
TGTGCCAGCAGTTACCTTCAGTGGGCCAATGAGCAGTTCTTC
CASSYLQWANEQFF
>TRBD2|TRBV12-3/TRBV12-4|.|TRBJ2-1
TGTGCCAGCAGTTTCGACGGGGGGGCAAATGAGCAGTTCTTC
CASSFDGGANEQFF
>.|TRBV7-2|many|TRBJ2-7
TGTGCCAGCAGCCCCTCCTGGACAATAACCTACGAGCAGTACTTC
CASSPSWTITYEQYF
>.|TRBV11-2|many|TRBJ2-7
TGTGCCAGCAGCTTAGGTACAGGCCTCTCCTACGAGCAGTACTTC
CASSLGTGLSYEQYF
>TRBD2|TRBV4-1|.|TRBJ2-3
TGCGCCAGCAGCCAAGAGGGAGGGACTAGCACAGATACGCAGTATTTT
CASSQEGGTSTDTQYF
>.|TRBV19|.|TRBJ1-1
TGTGCCAGTAGTCACCCGGGGGCGAACACTGAAGCTTTCTTT
CASSHPGANTEAFF
>.|TRBV20-1|few|TRBJ1-1
TGCAGTGCGGACGTTGCCTGGAGTACTGAAGCTTTCTTT
CSADVAWSTEAFF
>.|TRBV6-5|.|TRBJ1-6
TGTGCCAGCAGTTACGAAGGTAACTCACCCCTCCACTTT
CASSYEGNSPLHF
>TRBD1|TRBV6-2/TRBV6-3|.|TRBJ2-2
TGTGCCAGCAGGGAGACAGGGGGGAACACCGGGGGGCTGTTTTTT
CASRETGGNTGGLFF
>TRBD2|TRBV10-3|many|TRBJ2-4
TGTGCCATCAGTGCTAGCGGGGGGTTTGACATTCAGTACTTC
CAISASGGFDIQYF
>.|TRBV12-3/TRBV12-4|many|TRBJ2-7
TGTGCCAGCAGTTTGTTAACAGGCGAGCAGTACTTC
CASSLLTGEQYF
>TRBD1|TRBV6-6|many|TRBJ2-1
TGTGCCAGCAGGGGACAGGGGTCCTACAATGAGCAGTTCTTC
CASRGQGSYNEQFF
>TRBD1|TRBV12-3/TRBV12-4|.|TRBJ2-3
TGTGCCAGCAGTCGACAGGGGCGAAGAACAGATACGGAGTATTTT
CASSRQGRRTDTEYF